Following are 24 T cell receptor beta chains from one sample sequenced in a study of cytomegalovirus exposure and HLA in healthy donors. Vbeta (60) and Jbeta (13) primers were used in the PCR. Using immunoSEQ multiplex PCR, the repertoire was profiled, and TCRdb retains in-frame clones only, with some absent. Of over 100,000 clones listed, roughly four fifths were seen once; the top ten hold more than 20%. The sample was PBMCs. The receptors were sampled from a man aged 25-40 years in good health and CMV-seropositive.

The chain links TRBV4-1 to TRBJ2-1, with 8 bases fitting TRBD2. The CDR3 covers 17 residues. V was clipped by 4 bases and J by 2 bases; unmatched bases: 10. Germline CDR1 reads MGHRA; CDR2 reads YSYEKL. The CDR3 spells CASSPRGSGDAYNEQFF. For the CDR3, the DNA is TGCGCCAGCAGCCCCCGGGGTAGCGGGGATGCCTACAATGAGCAGTTCTTC.

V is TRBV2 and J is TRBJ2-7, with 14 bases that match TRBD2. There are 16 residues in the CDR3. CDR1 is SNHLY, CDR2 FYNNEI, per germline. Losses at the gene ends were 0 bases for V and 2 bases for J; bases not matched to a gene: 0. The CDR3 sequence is CASSEAGLAGAYEQYV. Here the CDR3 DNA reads TGTGCCAGCAGTGAAGCGGGACTAGCGGGAGCCTACGAGCAGTACGTC.

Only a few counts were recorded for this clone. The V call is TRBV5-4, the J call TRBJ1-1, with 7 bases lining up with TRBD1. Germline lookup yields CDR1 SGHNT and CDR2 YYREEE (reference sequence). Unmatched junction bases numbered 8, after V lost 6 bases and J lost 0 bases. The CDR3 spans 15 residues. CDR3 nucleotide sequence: TGTGCCAGCAACAAGCACGGGACAGTGAACACTGAAGCTTTCTTT. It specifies CASNKHGTVNTEAFF. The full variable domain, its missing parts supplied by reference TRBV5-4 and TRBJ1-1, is ETGVTQSPTHLIKTRGQQVTLRCSSQSGHNTVSWYQQALGQGPQFIFQYYREEENGRGNFPPRFSGLQFPNYSSELNVNALELDDSALYLCASNKHGTVNTEAFFGQGTRLTVV.

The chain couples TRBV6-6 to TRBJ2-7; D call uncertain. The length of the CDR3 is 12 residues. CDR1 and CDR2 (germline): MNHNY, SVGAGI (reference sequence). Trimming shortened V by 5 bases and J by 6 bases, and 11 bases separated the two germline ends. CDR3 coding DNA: TGTGCCAGCAGTGGTCAAGGCAGCGAGCAGTACGTC. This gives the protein CASSGQGSEQYV.

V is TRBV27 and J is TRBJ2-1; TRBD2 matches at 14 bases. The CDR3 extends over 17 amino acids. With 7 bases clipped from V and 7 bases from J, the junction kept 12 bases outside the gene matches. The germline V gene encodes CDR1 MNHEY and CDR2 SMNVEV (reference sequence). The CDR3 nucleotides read TGTGCCAGCAAAGTTGTCGGACTAGCGGGGGGTATTAATGAGCAGTTCTTC. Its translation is CASKVVGLAGGINEQFF.

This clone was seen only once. CDR3 nucleotides: TGTGCCAGCAGTTGGGGGGAACTAGCGGACGAGCAGTTCTTC. Protein: CASSWGELADEQFF. The chain is built from TRBV6-1 and TRBJ2-1; 8 nucleotides agree with TRBD2. The CDR3 totals 14 residues. Trimming took 5 bases from V and 10 from J; bases not matched to a gene: 10. Germline loops: CDR1 MNHNS, CDR2 SASEGT.

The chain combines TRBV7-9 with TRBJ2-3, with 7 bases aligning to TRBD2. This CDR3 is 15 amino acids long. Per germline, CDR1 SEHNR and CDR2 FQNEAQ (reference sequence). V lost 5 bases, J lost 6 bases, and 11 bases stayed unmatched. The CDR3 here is CASSPLGGLSDTQYF. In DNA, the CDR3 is TGTGCCAGCAGCCCTCTGGGAGGGTTGAGCGATACGCAGTATTTT.

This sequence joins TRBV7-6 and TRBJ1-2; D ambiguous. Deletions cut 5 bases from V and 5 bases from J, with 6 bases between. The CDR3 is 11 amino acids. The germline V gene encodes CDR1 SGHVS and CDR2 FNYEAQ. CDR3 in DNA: TGTGCCAGCAGCCCCGGGTATGGCTACACCTTC. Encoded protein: CASSPGYGYTF.

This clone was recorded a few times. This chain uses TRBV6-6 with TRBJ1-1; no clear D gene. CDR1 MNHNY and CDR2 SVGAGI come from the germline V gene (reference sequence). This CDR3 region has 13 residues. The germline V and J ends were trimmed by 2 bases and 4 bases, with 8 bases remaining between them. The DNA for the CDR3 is TGTGCCAGCAGTTACAGCATAAGCACTGAAGCTTTCTTT. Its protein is CASSYSISTEAFF.

The CDR3 nucleotides read TGTGCCAGCAGCTTAGGCTACGGGCTAGCGGGACTCGCGTACGAGCAGTACGTC. This sequence encodes CASSLGYGLAGLAYEQYV. This chain uses TRBV11-3 with TRBJ2-7, with TRBD2 identical over 9 bases. Trimming cost V 1 base and J 4 bases; bases outside gene matches: 14. The germline gives CDR1 SGHNT, CDR2 YENEEA. CDR3 length: 18 residues.

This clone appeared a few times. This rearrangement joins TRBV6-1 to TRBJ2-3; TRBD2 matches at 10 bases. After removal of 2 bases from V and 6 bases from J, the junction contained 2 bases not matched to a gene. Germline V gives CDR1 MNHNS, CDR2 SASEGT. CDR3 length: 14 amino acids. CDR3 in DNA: TGTGCCAGCAGTGAAACTAGCGGGGCTGATACGCAGTATTTT. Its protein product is CASSETSGADTQYF.

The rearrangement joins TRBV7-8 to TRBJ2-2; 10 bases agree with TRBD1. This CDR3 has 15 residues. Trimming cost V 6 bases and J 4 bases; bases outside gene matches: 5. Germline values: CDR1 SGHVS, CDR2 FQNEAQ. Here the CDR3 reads CASRTGTGATGELFF. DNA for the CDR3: TGTGCCAGCAGGACCGGGACAGGGGCCACCGGGGAGCTGTTTTTT.

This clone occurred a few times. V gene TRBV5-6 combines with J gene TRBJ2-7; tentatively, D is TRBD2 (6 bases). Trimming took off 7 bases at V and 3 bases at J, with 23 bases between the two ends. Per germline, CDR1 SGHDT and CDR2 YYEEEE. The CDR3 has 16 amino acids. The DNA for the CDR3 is TGTGCCAGCTCCTTGGGCGGCGGGGATAGGGGCTACGAGCAGTACGTC. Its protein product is CASSLGGGDRGYEQYV.

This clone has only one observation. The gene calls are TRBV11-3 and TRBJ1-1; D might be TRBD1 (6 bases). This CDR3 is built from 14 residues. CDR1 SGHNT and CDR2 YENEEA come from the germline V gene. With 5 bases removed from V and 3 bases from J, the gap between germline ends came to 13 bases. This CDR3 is CASSLRGKDTEAFF. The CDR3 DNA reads TGTGCCAGCAGCCTCAGGGGCAAAGACACTGAAGCTTTCTTT.

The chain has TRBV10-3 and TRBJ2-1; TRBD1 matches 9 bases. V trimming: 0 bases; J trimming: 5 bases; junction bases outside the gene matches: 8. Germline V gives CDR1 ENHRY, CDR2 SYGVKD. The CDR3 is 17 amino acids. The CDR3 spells CAISESAGQGLHNEQFF. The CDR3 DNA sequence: TGTGCCATCAGTGAGTCGGCTGGACAGGGGCTCCACAATGAGCAGTTCTTC.

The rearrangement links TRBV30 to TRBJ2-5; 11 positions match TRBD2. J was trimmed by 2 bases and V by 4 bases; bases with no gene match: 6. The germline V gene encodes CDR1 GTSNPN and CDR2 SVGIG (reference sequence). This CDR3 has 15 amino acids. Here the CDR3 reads CAWTGTSGPQETQYF. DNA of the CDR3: TGTGCCTGGACGGGGACTAGCGGACCGCAAGAGACCCAGTACTTC. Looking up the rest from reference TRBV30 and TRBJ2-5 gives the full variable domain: SQTIHQWPATLVQPVGSPLSLECTVEGTSNPNLYWYRQAAGRGLQLLFYSVGIGQISSEVPQNLSASRPQDRQFILSSKKLLLSDSGFYLCAWTGTSGPQETQYFGPGTRLLVL.

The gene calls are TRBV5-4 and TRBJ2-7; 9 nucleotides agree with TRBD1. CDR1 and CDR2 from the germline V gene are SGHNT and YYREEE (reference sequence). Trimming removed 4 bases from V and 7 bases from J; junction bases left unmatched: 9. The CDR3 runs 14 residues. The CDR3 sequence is CASSPPGQGREQYF. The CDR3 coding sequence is TGTGCCAGCAGCCCCCCGGGACAGGGTAGGGAGCAGTACTTC.

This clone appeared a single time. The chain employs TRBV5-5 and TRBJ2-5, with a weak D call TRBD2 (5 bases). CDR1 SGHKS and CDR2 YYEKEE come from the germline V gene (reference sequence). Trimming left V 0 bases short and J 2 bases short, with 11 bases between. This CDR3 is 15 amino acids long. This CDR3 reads CASSLVLAGQETQYF. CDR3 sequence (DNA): TGTGCCAGCAGCTTGGTTCTGGCGGGTCAAGAGACCCAGTACTTC.

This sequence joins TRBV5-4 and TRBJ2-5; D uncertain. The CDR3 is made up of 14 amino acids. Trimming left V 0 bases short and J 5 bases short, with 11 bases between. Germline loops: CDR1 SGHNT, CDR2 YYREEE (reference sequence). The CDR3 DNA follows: TGTGCCAGCAGCTTGGCACTGACCAGGGAGACCCAGTACTTC. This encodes CASSLALTRETQYF.

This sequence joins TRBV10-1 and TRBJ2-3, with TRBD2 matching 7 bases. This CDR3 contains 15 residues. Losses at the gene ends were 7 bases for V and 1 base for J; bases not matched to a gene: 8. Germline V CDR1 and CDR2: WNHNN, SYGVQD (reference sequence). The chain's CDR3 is CASIRLALRTDTQYF. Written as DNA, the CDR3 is TGCGCCAGCATCCGACTAGCTCTTCGCACAGATACGCAGTATTTT.

The CDR3 region is CASSVDREGYGYTF. The CDR3 nucleotides read TGTGCCAGCAGCGTAGACAGGGAAGGGTATGGCTACACCTTC. The rearrangement links TRBV2 to TRBJ1-2; TRBD1 matches 7 bases. CDR1 SNHLY and CDR2 FYNNEI come from the germline V gene. This CDR3 region has 14 residues. V lost 6 bases, J lost 5 bases, and 9 bases stayed unmatched.

The CDR3 reads CASRGTGNSPLHF. CDR3 DNA sequence: TGTGCCAGCAGGGGGACAGGTAATTCACCCCTCCACTTT. The V gene is TRBV2, the J gene TRBJ1-6, with 8 bases fitting TRBD1. CDR1 is SNHLY and CDR2 is FYNNEI in the germline V gene. V shed 6 bases and J 6 bases; nucleotides not matched to a gene: 1. CDR3 length equals 13 residues.

As DNA, the CDR3 is TGTGCCAGCAGTACCTTAGCGGGGATGAGGAATGAGCAGTTCTTC. This gives the protein CASSTLAGMRNEQFF. The V gene is TRBV6-1, the J gene TRBJ2-1, with 8 bases matching TRBD2. Germline lookup yields CDR1 MNHNS and CDR2 SASEGT. The CDR3 has 15 amino acids. J lost 7 bases, V lost 5 bases, and 10 bases had no gene match.

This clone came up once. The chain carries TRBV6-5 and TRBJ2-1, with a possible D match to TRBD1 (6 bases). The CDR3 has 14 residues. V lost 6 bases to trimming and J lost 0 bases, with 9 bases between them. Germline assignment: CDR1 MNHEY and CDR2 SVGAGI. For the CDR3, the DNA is TGTGCCAGCAGCATGGACAGCTCCTACAATGAGCAGTTCTTC. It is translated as CASSMDSSYNEQFF.